This T cell receptor beta chain is drawn from a study of blood T cells in healthy people across ages. Study-level results: Long-lived and aged donors differed, with more naive CD4+ cells and higher diversity in the long-lived. Not knowing donor CMV status may have confounded expanded clonotype changes.

Note on this clonotype: As yet, its antigen is unknown.

For the second PCR, which ran for about 7 to 11 cycles, a sample-barcoded 5' primer and a J-beta primer mix were used. TCRdb reprocessed the 5' RACE reads via MiXCR and lists one record per CDR3 protein. The top ten clones hold approximately 22% of a sample with 1.5 million to 2 million distinct CDR3 sequences, more than 35% of them seen once. Donor samples were obtained from healthy Caucasian individuals from Russia, aged about 6 to 90. Every sample yielded at least 6.5 million isolated PBMCs. The sequencing sample was made of blood. This clonotype was sampled from a human donor in good health.

The CDR3 reads CSARVRDSGYGYTF. CDR3 sequence (DNA): TGCAGTGCTAGAGTGCGGGATTCGGGCTATGGCTACACCTTC. This chain joins TRBV20-1 and TRBJ1-2; no definite D call. Germline V lookup: CDR1 DFQATT, CDR2 SNEGSKA (reference sequence). The CDR3 consists of 14 residues. V gave up 1 base and J gave up 4 bases, with 13 bases separating them.